This T cell receptor (beta chain) stems from a study of CD8+CD57+ T cells in acquired aplastic anemia. About this clonotype itself: Its target is not known.

Study-level results: A set of around 30 CD8+ CDR3 sequences was shared between patients and controls, and these sequences appeared highly expressed in patients.

CDR1 and CDR2 from the germline V gene are LNHDA and SQIVND (reference sequence). The CDR3 covers 15 residues. V lost 3 bases to trimming and J lost 6 bases; unmatched junction nucleotides: 9. Genomic DNA templated the TCR beta VDJ and CDR3 profiling. TCRdb analysed the reads with MiXCR anew, one entry per CDR3 protein. The table records about 160,000 distinct CDR3 sequences, about 70% of them present only once. Previously, flow cytometry had revealed CD8+CD57+ cell expansion in the patients chosen for sequencing. This receptor was taken from a human donor with aplastic anemia. Sequencing input: sorted CD4+, CD8+, or CD8+CD57+ T cells (not recorded which) from PBMCs. The rearrangement joins TRBV19 to TRBJ2-7; the match to TRBD1 covers 9 bases. DNA for the CDR3: TGTGCCAGTAGTATCCAGGGGACAGGGCAAAGCGAGCAGTACTTC. The encoded protein is CASSIQGTGQSEQYF.